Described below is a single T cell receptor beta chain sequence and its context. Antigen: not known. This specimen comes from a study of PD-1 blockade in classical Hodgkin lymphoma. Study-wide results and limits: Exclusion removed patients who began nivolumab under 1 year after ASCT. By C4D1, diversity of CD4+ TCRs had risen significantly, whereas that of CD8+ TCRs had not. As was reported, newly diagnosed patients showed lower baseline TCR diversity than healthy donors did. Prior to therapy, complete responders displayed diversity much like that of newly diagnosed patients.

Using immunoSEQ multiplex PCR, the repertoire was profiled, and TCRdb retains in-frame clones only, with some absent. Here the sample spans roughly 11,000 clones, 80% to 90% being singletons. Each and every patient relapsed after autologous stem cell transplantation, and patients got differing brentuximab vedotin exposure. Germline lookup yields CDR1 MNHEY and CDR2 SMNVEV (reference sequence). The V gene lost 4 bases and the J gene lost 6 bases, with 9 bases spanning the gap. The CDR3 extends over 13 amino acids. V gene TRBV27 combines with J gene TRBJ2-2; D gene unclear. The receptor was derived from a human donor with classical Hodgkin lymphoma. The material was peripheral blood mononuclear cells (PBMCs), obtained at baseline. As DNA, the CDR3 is TGTGCCAGCAGTTGGTTGGGATCCGGGGAGCTGTTTTTT. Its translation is CASSWLGSGELFF.